This entry describes one TCR beta chain. TCRdb keeps only in-frame clones here, not all; method: immunoSEQ multiplex PCR. The table shows 150,000 to 200,000 clones, with about 86% occurring only once. This sample is part of a study of control samples from healthy donors and cancer patients. There are 18 residues in the CDR3. Trimming shortened V by 0 bases and J by 8 bases, and 22 bases separated the two germline ends. CDR1 is LNHNV and CDR2 is YYDKDF in the germline V gene (reference sequence). This sequence joins TRBV15 and TRBJ2-2; the D gene could be TRBD1 or TRBD2 (5 bases each). The sequenced sample was blood. This TCR was sampled from a man aged 18-30 years in good health. The CDR3 coding sequence is TGTGCCACCAGCAGAGATGGTGGAAGGGGAGCACTTCCTGGGGAGCTGTTTTTT. Its translation is CATSRDGGRGALPGELFF.